The present TCR beta chain was sequenced within a study of blood T cell repertoires in COVID-19. Cohorts were based on clinical histories the participants reported. TCRdb's copy holds only in-frame clones and misses some; the assay was immunoSEQ multiplex PCR. The table lists around 480,000 clones, about 90% of them singletons. Deletions cut 6 bases from V and 3 bases from J, with 11 bases between. CDR3 size: 13 residues. Germline V gene sequence: CDR1 LGHDT, CDR2 YNNKEL (reference sequence). The sequence came from a woman aged 18-29 years who had recovered from COVID-19. The gene calls are TRBV3-1 (or the pseudogene TRBV3-2) and TRBJ1-1; D might be TRBD1 (6 bases). Sequencing was performed on PBMCs or T cells enriched from blood (not recorded which). The CDR3 sequence: CASRTGRDTEAFF. CDR3 DNA sequence: TGTGCCAGCAGGACAGGAAGGGACACTGAAGCTTTCTTT.